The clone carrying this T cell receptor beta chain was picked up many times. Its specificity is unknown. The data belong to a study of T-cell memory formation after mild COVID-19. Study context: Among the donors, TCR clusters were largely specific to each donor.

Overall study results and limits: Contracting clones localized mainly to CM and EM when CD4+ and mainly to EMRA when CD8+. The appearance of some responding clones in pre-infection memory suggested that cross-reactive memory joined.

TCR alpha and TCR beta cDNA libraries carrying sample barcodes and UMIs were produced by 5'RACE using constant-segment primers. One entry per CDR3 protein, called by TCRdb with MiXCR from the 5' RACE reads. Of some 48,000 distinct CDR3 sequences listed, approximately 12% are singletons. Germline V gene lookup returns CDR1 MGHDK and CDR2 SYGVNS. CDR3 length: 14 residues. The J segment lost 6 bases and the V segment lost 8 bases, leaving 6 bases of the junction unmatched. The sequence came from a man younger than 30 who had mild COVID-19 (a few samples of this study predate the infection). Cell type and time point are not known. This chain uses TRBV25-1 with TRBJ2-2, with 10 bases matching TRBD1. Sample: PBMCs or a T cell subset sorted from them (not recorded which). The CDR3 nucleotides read TGTGCCAGCTCCGGGACAGGGGACGCCGGGGAGCTGTTTTTT. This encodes CASSGTGDAGELFF.